This T cell receptor (beta chain) originates from a study of T cell repertoires in cytomegalovirus infection (dated by TCRdb to between 2018 and 2020). Background for the entire study: Peptide stimulations targeted recently identified HLA-C-restricted CMV epitopes, whose presentation resists viral immunomodulation, together with well-studied HLA-B-restricted epitopes. Donor HLA type was relevant to the analysis, because carriage of CMV infection together with the matching HLA type was indicated by public TCR beta signatures.

For this clonotype: Its antigen is not yet known. Base quality data are lacking; no much larger clone is found one base away.

Sequenced on an Illumina HiSeq 1500. TCRdb reworked the public reads: Q25 trimming with fastp, MiXCR clone assembly, productive beta chains retained. Each entry is one CDR3 protein sequence, shown with its most common DNA and genes. For this sample the table gives about 310,000 distinct CDR3 sequences, of which 25% were detected only once. 13% of the sample is taken by the ten largest. The sample's treatment or condition label, decoded: in vitro stimulation with specific CMV peptide epitopes to enrich CMV-specific T cells. Paper-wide results and their limitations: In both this cohort and an independent cohort of approximately 350 donors, the cumulative frequency of public TCR beta family members distinguished carriers of CMV infection plus the relevant HLA type. The ex vivo response was dominated by HLA-C-restricted CMV-specific TCR beta clonotypes, and the single most frequent clonotype in two of eight donors was supplied by these HLA-C-restricted clonotypes.

From the cysteine through the phenylalanine, the CDR3 covers 15 amino acids. Just the 45-base CDR3 DNA is kept, in frame starting at base 1. CDR1 and CDR2 were assigned from the germline V gene (reference sequence) as DFQATT and SNEGSKA. Germline trimming: 3 bases from V, 4 bases from J; junction bases outside gene matches: 3. The TCR sequence derives from a human donor in good health (CMV status not recorded). Some clones in this sample may be carry-over from other donors' samples. The rearranged segments are TRBV20-1 and TRBJ1-4; TRBD1 aligns with 12 central bases. The source material was cultured PBMCs, sampled from culture after CMV antigen stimulation. The CDR3 has the sequence CSARGQGAGNEKLFF. The DNA is TGCAGTGCTAGGGGACAGGGGGCGGGTAATGAAAAACTGTTTTTT.